This T cell receptor (beta chain) was retrieved from a study of blood T cell repertoires in COVID-19. Libraries were prepared by immunoSEQ multiplex PCR; TCRdb keeps only in-frame clonotypes and omits some of them. The table shows 60,000 to 80,000 clones, with 80% to 85% occurring only once. Sequencing used peripheral blood. The TCR was taken from a man over 45 with active COVID-19.

The CDR3 region is CASRRFSYNEQFF. CDR3 DNA: TGTGCCAGTAGACGGTTTTCCTACAATGAGCAGTTCTTC. The V call is TRBV19, the J call TRBJ2-1, with D unclear. Trimming removed 6 bases at V and 1 base at J, with 7 bases between. This CDR3 spans 13 amino acids. Germline V gene sequence: CDR1 LNHDA, CDR2 SQIVND (reference sequence).